The 27 T cell receptor beta chains reported below all come from one sample, sequenced in a study of PD-1 blockade in mismatch repair-deficient tumors (dated by TCRdb to the late 2010s). The library relied on the immunoSEQ multiplex PCR assay. Here the immuneACCESS table is served through TCRdb, limited to in-frame sequences with V and J called. Missing clones are a known gap in these copies; in checked studies unresolved V genes cover under half, and the rest lacks a known reason. In this sample the table shows about 51,000 clones, 81% of which occur a single time. The ten largest clones take up approximately 8.4% of the sample. Sample: peripheral blood, taken about 20 weeks after starting pembrolizumab. These receptors were obtained from an adult with mismatch repair-deficient cancer.

This clone was detected many times. The rearrangement joins TRBV5-1 to TRBJ2-7; a weak D match, TRBD2 (5 bases). Trimming took off 5 bases at V and 2 bases at J, with 14 bases between the two ends. Germline loops: CDR1 SGHRS, CDR2 YFSETQ. The CDR3 contains 14 residues. The DNA of the CDR3 is TGCGCCAGCAGAGGTGGAGGATCAGCCTACGAGCAGTACTTC. Translating it yields CASRGGGSAYEQYF.

This clone was observed a handful of times. The rearrangement uses TRBV5-4 and TRBJ2-1; D possibly matches TRBD1 or TRBD2 (5 bases each). Germline CDR1 and CDR2: SGHNT and YYREEE (reference sequence). Trimming cost V 4 bases and J 6 bases, with 17 bases left between them. This CDR3 spans 15 amino acids. This CDR3 reads CASSPRDGPVNEQFF. DNA of the CDR3: TGTGCCAGCAGCCCACGGGACGGGCCGGTCAATGAGCAGTTCTTC.

The chain combines TRBV10-3 with TRBJ1-5; 8 bases fit TRBD1. Germline assignment: CDR1 ENHRY and CDR2 SYGVKD. This CDR3 contains 15 residues. Germline trimming cut 2 bases from V and 7 bases from J; bases unmatched to any gene: 7. The CDR3 sequence is CAISERSGGGQPQHF. DNA of the CDR3: TGTGCCATCAGTGAGAGGTCAGGGGGCGGCCAGCCCCAGCATTTT.

The genes are TRBV5-1 and TRBJ2-6, with 8 bases identical to TRBD1. Trimming took 7 bases from V and 2 from J; bases not matched to a gene: 5. This CDR3 has 15 residues. The germline CDR1 and CDR2 sequences are SGHRS and YFSETQ. Here the CDR3 reads CASESGGAGANVLTF. In nucleotides, the CDR3 is TGCGCCAGCGAATCAGGGGGCGCTGGGGCCAACGTCCTGACTTTC.

V is TRBV7-3 and J is TRBJ1-1; TRBD1 matches 7 bases. CDR3 length: 13 amino acids. Unmatched junction bases numbered 6, after V lost 6 bases and J lost 5 bases. Per the germline V gene, CDR1 is SGHTA and CDR2 is FQGTGA. The CDR3 loop reads CASRQGLVTEAFF. The DNA for the CDR3 is TGTGCCAGCAGACAGGGGCTAGTAACTGAAGCTTTCTTT.

The V call is TRBV6-1, the J call TRBJ1-1; 7 bases agree with TRBD1. The CDR3 sequence is 13 residues long. Looked up from germline, CDR1 is MNHNS and CDR2 is SASEGT. Trimming at V came to 6 bases and at J to 3 bases, leaving 4 bases not matched to a gene. DNA of the CDR3: TGTGCCAGCAGGAGAACAGGGGACACTGAAGCTTTCTTT. Its protein product is CASRRTGDTEAFF.

This chain connects TRBV4-2 to TRBJ1-5; D remains ambiguous. V dropped 0 bases and J dropped 0 bases, with 12 bases sitting between them. Germline assignment: CDR1 LGHNA and CDR2 YNFKEQ. This CDR3 spans 17 amino acids. The CDR3 here is CASSQDLEAGSNQPQHF. Written as DNA, the CDR3 is TGTGCCAGCAGCCAAGATTTGGAGGCAGGTAGCAATCAGCCCCAGCATTTT.

V usage is TRBV10-3 and J usage is TRBJ2-3, with D perhaps TRBD1 or TRBD2 (5 bases each). Germline V CDR1 and CDR2: ENHRY, SYGVKD. The CDR3 has 13 residues. V was cut by 10 bases and J by 3 bases, with 14 bases left in between. Written as DNA, the CDR3 is TGTGCCACCCAAGGGGCGGGTACAGATACGCAGTATTTT. Translation: CATQGAGTDTQYF.

This clone was detected once. The chain carries TRBV20-1 and TRBJ2-7; D gene uncertain. Germline lookup yields CDR1 DFQATT and CDR2 SNEGSKA (reference sequence). CDR3 length: 11 amino acids. V dropped 2 bases and J dropped 1 base, with 3 bases sitting between them. DNA of the CDR3: TGCAGTGCTAGAAAATCCTACGAGCAGTACTTC. It encodes CSARKSYEQYF.

The genes are TRBV5-1 and TRBJ2-7, with 14 positions matching TRBD2. Germline assignment: CDR1 SGHRS and CDR2 YFSETQ. Trimming cost V 2 bases and J 3 bases; bases outside gene matches: 10. The CDR3 has 18 residues. CDR3: CASSLGPGLAGVGYEQYF. CDR3 nucleotides: TGCGCCAGCAGCTTAGGGCCGGGACTAGCGGGAGTCGGCTACGAGCAGTACTTC.

The chain has TRBV2 and TRBJ2-1; 7 positions agree with TRBD2. In germline, CDR1 is SNHLY, CDR2 FYNNEI. Unmatched junction bases numbered 7, after V lost 6 bases and J lost 5 bases. The CDR3 totals 14 residues. The CDR3 is CASRQTSSHNEQFF. The CDR3 DNA is TGTGCCAGCAGACAGACTAGCAGCCACAATGAGCAGTTCTTC.

V and J are TRBV11-2 and TRBJ2-7; the D gene is possibly TRBD2 (6 bases). Germline CDR1 reads SGHAT; CDR2 reads FQNNGV. Trimming left V 3 bases short and J 6 bases short, with 12 bases between. The CDR3 is 13 amino acids. CDR3 DNA sequence: TGTGCCAGCAGCTTGGAGCGGGCATCCGAGCAGTACTTC. Its translation is CASSLERASEQYF.

The V call is TRBV6-1, the J call TRBJ1-2, with D unclear. This CDR3 contains 12 residues. The germline V gene encodes CDR1 MNHNS and CDR2 SASEGT. V was pared by 6 bases and J by 7 bases, with 12 bases between. CDR3 sequence reads: CASRREIRGYTF. CDR3 bases: TGTGCCAGCAGACGGGAGATTCGTGGCTACACCTTC.

The V and J genes are TRBV25-1 and TRBJ1-4; D gene unclear. The ends were cut back, 7 bases at V and 6 bases at J, with 9 bases in the middle. CDR1 and CDR2 from the germline V gene are MGHDK and SYGVNS. The CDR3 covers 12 residues. As DNA, the CDR3 is TGTGCCAGCAAATCCGGTTATGAAAAACTGTTTTTT. Amino acid sequence: CASKSGYEKLFF.

This chain uses TRBV14 with TRBJ2-1, with no clear D. The V and J ends lost 4 bases and 10 bases respectively, with 17 bases between them. This CDR3 contains 14 residues. In germline, CDR1 is SGHDN, CDR2 FVKESK. CDR3 bases: TGTGCCAGCAGCCTTTTTAGTAAGGGCGTGGAGCAGTTCTTC. This sequence encodes CASSLFSKGVEQFF.

V and J are TRBV7-9 and TRBJ1-2; D remains ambiguous. V lost 1 base, J lost 7 bases, and 19 bases lay in between. Germline CDR1 SEHNR, CDR2 FQNEAQ (reference sequence). This CDR3 region has 16 residues. CDR3 residues: CASSLGLGPQSGGYTF. The CDR3 nucleotides are TGTGCCAGCAGCTTAGGGCTCGGACCGCAATCCGGTGGCTACACCTTC. Drawing the rest from reference TRBV7-9 and TRBJ1-2, the complete variable domain is DTGVSQNPRHKITKRGQNVTFRCDPISEHNRLYWYRQTLGQGPEFLTYFQNEAQLEKSRLLSDRFSAERPKGSFSTLEIQRTEQGDSAMYLCASSLGLGPQSGGYTFGSGTRLTVV.

CDR3 residues: CAWRRTSNTEAFF. The CDR3 bases are TGTGCCTGGAGGAGGACATCGAACACTGAAGCTTTCTTT. The V and J genes are TRBV30 and TRBJ1-1; the D gene is possibly TRBD1 (5 bases). This CDR3 region has 13 residues. Per the germline V gene, CDR1 is GTSNPN and CDR2 is SVGIG (reference sequence). V dropped 3 bases and J dropped 1 base, with 9 bases sitting between them.

CDR3 coding DNA: TGTGCCAGCAGGTCCGGGCCGCAAAATCAGCCCCAGCATTTT. Its translation: CASRSGPQNQPQHF. The chain is built from TRBV2 and TRBJ1-5; D not resolved. The CDR3 runs to 14 residues. CDR1 is SNHLY and CDR2 is FYNNEI in the germline V gene. Trimming stripped 6 bases from V and 4 bases from J, with 13 bases between.

V gene TRBV28 combines with J gene TRBJ1-1, with D possibly TRBD1 on 5 matching bases. Per the germline V gene, CDR1 is MDHEN and CDR2 is SYDVKM. The length of the CDR3 is 12 residues. V gave up 6 bases and J gave up 6 bases, with 11 bases separating them. The CDR3 DNA reads as TGTGCCAGCAGCCTCGGGGACCCTGAAGCTTTCTTT. Its translation is CASSLGDPEAFF.

This chain joins TRBV5-8 and TRBJ2-2; D remains unclear. Germline V CDR1 and CDR2: SGHTS, YDEGEE. Trimming removed 0 bases from V and 4 bases from J, with 7 bases in between. CDR3 length equals 14 residues. CDR3: CASSLVRSTGELFF. The CDR3 DNA reads as TGTGCCAGCAGCTTGGTCCGAAGCACCGGGGAGCTGTTTTTT.

This sequence joins TRBV5-1 and TRBJ1-3; maybe TRBD1 (6 bases). The germline gives CDR1 SGHRS, CDR2 YFSETQ. This CDR3 has 13 amino acids. Trimming removed 5 bases from V and 2 bases from J, with 8 bases in between. The chain's CDR3 is CASRQGPGNTIYF. CDR3 nucleotides: TGCGCCAGCAGACAGGGCCCTGGAAACACCATATATTTT.

The genes are TRBV6-6 and TRBJ2-7; tentatively, D is TRBD1 or TRBD2 (5 bases each). Between the trimmed V and J ends, which lost 3 bases and 1 base, there was a span of 10 bases. The CDR3 is made up of 14 amino acids. Germline values: CDR1 MNHNY, CDR2 SVGAGI (reference sequence). This CDR3 is CASSYGGPSYEQYF. The DNA of the CDR3 is TGTGCCAGCAGTTATGGGGGACCTTCCTACGAGCAGTACTTC.

About this clone itself: One junction end does not reproduce the germline sequence, and a read error may be involved. The V call is TRBV11-3, the J call TRBJ2-1; 11 bases match TRBD2. This CDR3 is 16 amino acids long. Germline V CDR1 and CDR2: SGHNT, YENEEA. In DNA, the CDR3 is TGTGCCAGCAGCCTAGAAGGGACTAGCGGTTACAATGAGCAGTTCTTC. Encoded protein: CASSLEGTSGYNEQFF. The variable domain in full, completed from reference TRBV11-3 and TRBJ2-1, reads EAGVVQSPRYKIIEKKQPVAFWCNPISGHNTLYWYLQNLGQGPELLIRYENEEAVDDSQLPKDRFSAERLKGVDSTLKIQPAELGDSAVYLCASSLEGTSGYNEQFFGPGTRLTVL.

This chain uses TRBV9 with TRBJ2-7; 8 bases match TRBD1. V trimming: 4 bases; J trimming: 5 bases; junction bases outside the gene matches: 11. The germline gives CDR1 SGDLS, CDR2 YYNGEE. CDR3 size: 15 residues. DNA for the CDR3: TGTGCCAGCAGCCCCTATGAAGGACAGGGCCACGAGCAGTACTTC. Its translation: CASSPYEGQGHEQYF.

The J gene is TRBJ1-2, the V gene TRBV7-8; D remains ambiguous. V shed 1 base and J shed 4 bases, with 10 bases lying between them. The germline V gene encodes CDR1 SGHVS and CDR2 FQNEAQ. The length of the CDR3 is 14 residues. The CDR3 loop reads CASSLGGNGYGYTF. CDR3 DNA sequence: TGTGCCAGCAGCTTAGGGGGAAACGGCTATGGCTACACCTTC.

The V and J genes are TRBV11-3 and TRBJ2-5, with 11 bases matching TRBD1. J was trimmed by 4 bases and V by 5 bases; bases with no gene match: 15. The CDR3 spans 18 residues. Germline loops: CDR1 SGHNT, CDR2 YENEEA. CDR3 coding DNA: TGTGCCAGCAGCAAGGGGTTCGGGACAGGGGGACCAGGAGAGACCCAGTACTTC. It translates to CASSKGFGTGGPGETQYF.

The V and J genes are TRBV7-9 and TRBJ1-1, with no clear D. V lost 2 bases and J lost 0, with 1 base in between. From germline, CDR1 is SEHNR and CDR2 FQNEAQ (reference sequence). CDR3 size: 12 residues. For the CDR3, the DNA is TGTGCCAGCAGCTTATTGAACACTGAAGCTTTCTTT. Protein sequence: CASSLLNTEAFF.